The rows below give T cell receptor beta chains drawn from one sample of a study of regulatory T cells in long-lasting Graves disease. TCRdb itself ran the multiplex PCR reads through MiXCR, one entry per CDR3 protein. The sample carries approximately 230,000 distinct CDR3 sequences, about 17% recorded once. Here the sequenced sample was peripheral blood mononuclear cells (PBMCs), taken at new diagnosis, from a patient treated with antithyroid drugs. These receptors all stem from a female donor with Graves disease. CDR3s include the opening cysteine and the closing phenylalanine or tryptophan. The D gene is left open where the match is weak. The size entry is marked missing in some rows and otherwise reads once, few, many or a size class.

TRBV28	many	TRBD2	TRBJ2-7	TGTGCCAGCAGTCCCCGCGGGGGGCGAGACTCCTACGAGCAGTACTTC	CASSPRGGRDSYEQYF
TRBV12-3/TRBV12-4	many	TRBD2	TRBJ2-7	TGTGCCAGCAGTTTCCCACTAGCGGGAGGGAACGAGCAGTACTTC	CASSFPLAGGNEQYF
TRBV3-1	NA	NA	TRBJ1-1	TGTGCCAGCAGCCAAGAATTGTCAGGGAGAGCTTTCTTT	CASSQELSGRAFF
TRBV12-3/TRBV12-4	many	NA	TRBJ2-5	TGTGCCAGCAGCTGGGACCGGCGGGAGACCCAGTACTTC	CASSWDRRETQYF
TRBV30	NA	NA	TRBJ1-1	TGTGCCTGGAGGTACGGTGGCACTGAAGCGTTCTTT	CAWRYGGTEAFF
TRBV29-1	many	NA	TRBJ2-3	TGCAGCGTTGCTGGGGCAGGGGCAGCAGATACGCAGTATTTT	CSVAGAGAADTQYF
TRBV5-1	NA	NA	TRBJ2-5	TGCGCCAGCAGCTCGGCAGTGAGCGGGACCCAGTACTTC	CASSSAVSGTQYF
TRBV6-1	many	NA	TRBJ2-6	TGTGCCAGCAGTCCCTCGGCGGGTTATGGGGCCAACGTCCTGACTTTC	CASSPSAGYGANVLTF
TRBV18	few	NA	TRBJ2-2	TGTGCCAGCTCTCCCTCCGGGGGTGTGAACACCGGGGAGCTGTTTTTT	CASSPSGGVNTGELFF
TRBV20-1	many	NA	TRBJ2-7	TGCAGTGCTAGAGATGCCGGGGTTAACTACGAGCAGTACTTC	CSARDAGVNYEQYF
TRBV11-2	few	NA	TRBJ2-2	TGTGCCAGCAGCTTAGCCGGGGAGCCGTTTTTT	CASSLAGEPFF
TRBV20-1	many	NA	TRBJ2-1	TGCAGTGCTAGAGATCCTAGCAGATACAATGAGCAGTTCTTC	CSARDPSRYNEQFF
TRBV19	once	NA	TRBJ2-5	TGTGCCAGTAAGGAGCGGCTACAAGAGACCCAGTACTTC	CASKERLQETQYF
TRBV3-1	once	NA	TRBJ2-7	TGTGCCAGCAGCCAAGTCGGGGTCTACGAGCAGTACTTC	CASSQVGVYEQYF
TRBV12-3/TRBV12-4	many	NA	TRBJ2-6	TGTGCCAGCAGCAAATACTCTGGGGCCAACGTCCTGACTTTC	CASSKYSGANVLTF
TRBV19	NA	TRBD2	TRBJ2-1	TGTGCCAGTAGTATAGTAGCGGGAGGGGATTACAATGAGCAGTTCTTC	CASSIVAGGDYNEQFF
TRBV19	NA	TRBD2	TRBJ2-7	TGTGCCAGTAGAACGGCGACTAGCGGGAGCGAGCAGTACTTC	CASRTATSGSEQYF
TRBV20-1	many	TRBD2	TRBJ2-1	TGCAGTGCTAAAGTTCCCCCCTTTAGCGGGAGCAATGAGCAGTTCTTC	CSAKVPPFSGSNEQFF
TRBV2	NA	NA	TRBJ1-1	TGTGCCAGCAGAAGACCTACGGCGGACACTGAAGCTTTCTTT	CASRRPTADTEAFF
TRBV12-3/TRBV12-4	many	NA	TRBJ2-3	TGTGCCAGCAGTCATAGGACAGAAGGATATAGCACAGATACGCAGTATTTT	CASSHRTEGYSTDTQYF
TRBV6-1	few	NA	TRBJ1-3	TGTGCCAGCAGTGAAGCATCAGGGGAAGGAAACACCATATATTTT	CASSEASGEGNTIYF
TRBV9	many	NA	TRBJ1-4	TGTGCCAGCAGCCCCAGCGGCTCACCTAATGAAAAACTGTTTTTT	CASSPSGSPNEKLFF
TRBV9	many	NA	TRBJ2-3	TGTGCCAGCAGCGTAGCTCTTAGAACAGATACGCAGTATTTT	CASSVALRTDTQYF
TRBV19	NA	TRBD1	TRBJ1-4	TGTGCCAGTAGTATTAAGGGACAGTCAAATGAAAAACTGTTTTTT	CASSIKGQSNEKLFF
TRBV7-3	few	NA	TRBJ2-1	TGTGCCAGCAGCTCAACCGGGATAGGGAACAATGAGCAGTTCTTC	CASSSTGIGNNEQFF
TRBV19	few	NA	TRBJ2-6	TGTGCCAGTAGTATTGGGGCAGGGGCCAACGTCCTGACTTTC	CASSIGAGANVLTF
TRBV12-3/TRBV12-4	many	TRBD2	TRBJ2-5	TGTGCCAGCAGTTTACCTCCGGGACTAGGGCAAGAGACCCAGTACTTC	CASSLPPGLGQETQYF
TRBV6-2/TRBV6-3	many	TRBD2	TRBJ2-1	TGTGCCAGCAGTGAAAAGCGGGAGAATCCGTTCTTC	CASSEKRENPFF
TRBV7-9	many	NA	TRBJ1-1	TGTGCCAGCAGCGCTAGGACTGAGAACACTGAAGCTTTCTTT	CASSARTENTEAFF
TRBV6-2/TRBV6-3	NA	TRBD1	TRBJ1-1	TGTGCCAACAGTTCGACAGGGGGGAACACTGAAGCTTTCTTT	CANSSTGGNTEAFF
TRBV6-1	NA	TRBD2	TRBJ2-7	TGTGCCAGCAGTGTCCCGCCGGGACTAGCCGCCTACGAGCAGTACTTC	CASSVPPGLAAYEQYF
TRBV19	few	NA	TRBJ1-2	TGTGCCAGTAGTCGGGTAGGGATTCAAATTCGAGATGGCTACACCTTC	CASSRVGIQIRDGYTF
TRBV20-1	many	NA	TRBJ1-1	TGCAGTGCTAGGGACCCTTGGCGGGGGAACACTGAAGCTTTCTTT	CSARDPWRGNTEAFF
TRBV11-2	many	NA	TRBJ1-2	TGTGCCAGCAGCTTGGCCTACAGGGATGGCTACACCTTC	CASSLAYRDGYTF
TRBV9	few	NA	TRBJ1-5	TGTGCCAGCAGCGTAGGTATGGGAGGACAGCCCCAGCATTTT	CASSVGMGGQPQHF
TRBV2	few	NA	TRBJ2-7	TGTGCCACCCGGTGGCGGCGGGACTCCTACGAGCAGTACTTC	CATRWRRDSYEQYF
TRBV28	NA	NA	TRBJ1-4	TGTGCCAGCAGTTTACCAGGGCTAGGGGAAAAACTGTTTTTT	CASSLPGLGEKLFF
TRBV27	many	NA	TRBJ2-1	TGTGCCAGCAGTCCCGTTGGCAGGAGCTCCTACAATGAGCAGTTCTTC	CASSPVGRSSYNEQFF
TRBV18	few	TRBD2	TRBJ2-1	TGTGCCAGCTCACCGGGACTAGCGGGGGCCTTGGGAAATGAGCAGTTCTTC	CASSPGLAGALGNEQFF
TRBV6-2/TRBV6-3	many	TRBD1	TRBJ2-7	TGTGCCAGCAGTCACAGGGGCCCCTCCTACGAGCAGTACTTC	CASSHRGPSYEQYF
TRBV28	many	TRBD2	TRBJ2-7	TGTGCCAGCAGTTCGTCGGGGGGACGTAGCCCCTACGAGCAGTACTTC	CASSSSGGRSPYEQYF
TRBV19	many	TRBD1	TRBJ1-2	TGTGCCAGTAGTTCTCAACGCACAGGGGGAATTGGCTACACCTTC	CASSSQRTGGIGYTF
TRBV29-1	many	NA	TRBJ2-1	TGCAGCGTTGCCGAGGACAACTCCTACAATGAGCAGTTCTTC	CSVAEDNSYNEQFF
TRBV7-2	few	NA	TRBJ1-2	TGTGCCAGCAGCTCGACCCTCAACTATGGCTACACCTTC	CASSSTLNYGYTF
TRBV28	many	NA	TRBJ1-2	TGTGCCAGCAGTCCACGACATACTGGTGGCTACACCTTC	CASSPRHTGGYTF
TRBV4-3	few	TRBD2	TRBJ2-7	TGCGCCAGCAGCCAAGATTCTAGCGGGTACGAGCAGTACTTC	CASSQDSSGYEQYF
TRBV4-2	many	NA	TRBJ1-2	TGTGCCAGCAGCCAAGCGGGGCGCCCCACCTTC	CASSQAGRPTF
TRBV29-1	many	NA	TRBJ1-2	TGCAGCGTTGAAGGAGGATGGTATGGCTACACCTTC	CSVEGGWYGYTF
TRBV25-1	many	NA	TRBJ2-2	TGTGCCAGCAGTGCCCTGGACCAGATCACCGGGGAGCTGTTTTTT	CASSALDQITGELFF
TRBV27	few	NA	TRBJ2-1	TGTGCCAGCAGTTTTGGCTTATACAATGAGCAGTTCTTC	CASSFGLYNEQFF
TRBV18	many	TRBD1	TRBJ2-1	TGTGCCAGCTCACCCCGGACAGGGCATCCTGGGGAGCAGTTCTTC	CASSPRTGHPGEQFF
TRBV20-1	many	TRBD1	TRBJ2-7	TGCAGTGCCCTGGACAGGGAAGCCTACGAGCAGTACTTC	CSALDREAYEQYF